Described below is a single T cell receptor (beta chain) sequence and its context. PCR used 60 Vbeta primers and 13 Jbeta primers. The assay was immunoSEQ multiplex PCR, and TCRdb's table has in-frame clones only and misses some. The sample contains approximately 150,000 clones, 63% of which appear only once. This record belongs to a study of cytomegalovirus exposure and HLA in healthy donors. The origin of this receptor is a woman aged 60-75 years in good health and CMV-seropositive. Material for sequencing was PBMCs.

CDR3 nucleotide sequence: TGTGCCAGCCATAAAACGATAGCTGGGAGAGCTTTCTTT. It encodes CASHKTIAGRAFF. V is TRBV6-5 and J is TRBJ1-1; D is undetermined. In germline, CDR1 is MNHEY, CDR2 SVGAGI. V lost 8 bases and J 10 bases, leaving 20 bases between the germline ends. The CDR3 length is 13 residues.